The source of this T cell receptor beta chain is a study of T cell responses to AZD1222 COVID-19 vaccine. This table comes from immunoSEQ multiplex PCR, and its TCRdb copy is limited to in-frame clones, with some not included. The top ten clones hold under 1.5% of a sample with 70,000 to 85,000 clones, about four fifths of them seen once. This TCR came from an adult who received the AZD1222 COVID-19 vaccine. Specimen: peripheral blood, collected 28 days after the second AZD1222 dose.

This CDR3 is CATSLGLADNEQFF. The CDR3, as DNA: TGTGCCACCTCGTTGGGACTAGCGGACAATGAGCAGTTCTTC. J is TRBJ2-1 and V is TRBV9; 11 nucleotides match TRBD2. Trimming took 9 bases from V and 5 from J; bases not matched to a gene: 7. The CDR3 runs 14 residues. CDR1 is SGDLS and CDR2 is YYNGEE in the germline V gene. The variable domain in full, completed from reference TRBV9 and TRBJ2-1, reads DSGVTQTPKHLITATGQRVTLRCSPRSGDLSVYWYQQSLDQGLQFLIQYYNGEERAKGNILERFSAQQFPDLHSELNLSSLELGDSALYFCATSLGLADNEQFFGPGTRLTVL.